This TCR beta chain originates from a study of vaccination and CD4 T cells after COVID-19. The wider study: Each participant underwent a two-dose regimen of either the BNT162b2 or the mRNA-1273 vaccine. Median time from second vaccine dose to sampling was less than 85 days (14 to 241).

The CDR3 loop spans 14 amino acids. V shed 5 bases and J 8 bases; nucleotides not matched to a gene: 3. Germline V gene data show CDR1 as MNHNS and CDR2 as SASEGT. The table lists this clonotype with a few counts. Its target is not known. With the Oncomine TCR Beta short-read assay, DNA from cultured CD4+ T cells was sequenced. Investigators obtained genomic DNA by extraction from cultured CD4+ T cells. Each CDR3 protein gets one entry after TCRdb re-called the PCR reads with MiXCR. The sample holds 9,000 to 9,500 distinct CDR3 sequences, roughly a third seen once. Described treatment: approximately nine-day PBMC culture with coronavirus spike peptide pools or control peptides (ViraFEST assay). CD4+ T-cell collection from the unexposed donor predated the COVID-19 pandemic (2011-2018). The ViraFEST method relied on peptide pools to expand antigen-specific T cells, followed by TCR sequencing.

This receptor was identified in a human donor in good health. Specimen: CD4+ T cells from blood, cultured in vitro. The chain has TRBV6-1 and TRBJ2-1; 13 positions match TRBD2. The CDR3 coding sequence is TGTGCCAGCAGTCGACTAGCGGGGGGACATGAGCAGTTCTTC. Its protein product is CASSRLAGGHEQFF.